The 10 T cell receptor beta chains reported below all come from one sample, sequenced in a study of tumor-infiltrating lymphocytes in oesophageal squamous cell carcinoma. MiXCR, applied by TCRdb to the PCR reads, yields one record per CDR3 protein. The top ten clones hold over 25% of a sample with about 12,000 distinct CDR3 sequences, about three fifths of them seen once. Sequenced material: esophageal tumor tissue. These receptors all come from a female donor with esophageal squamous cell carcinoma.

The rearrangement links TRBV7-8 to TRBJ2-5, with 9 bases identical to TRBD1. This CDR3 has 15 amino acids. V was clipped by 1 base and J by 1 base; unmatched bases: 1. The germline CDR1 and CDR2 sequences are SGHVS and FQNEAQ. The CDR3: CASSLGGQGQETQYF. The DNA for the CDR3 is TGTGCCAGCAGCTTAGGGGGACAGGGCCAAGAGACCCAGTACTTC. The full variable domain, in which reference TRBV7-8 and TRBJ2-5 provide the parts outside the CDR3, is GAGVSQSPRYKVAKRGQDVALRCDPISGHVSLFWYQQALGQGPEFLTYFQNEAQLDKSGLPSDRFFAERPEGSVSTLKIQRTQQEDSAVYLCASSLGGQGQETQYFGPGTRLLVL.

V is TRBV7-2 and J is TRBJ2-3; the D is unclear. V gave up 3 bases and J gave up 1 base, with 5 bases separating them. Germline CDR1 reads SGHTA; CDR2 reads FQGNSA. CDR3 length equals 13 residues. The CDR3 coding sequence is TGTGCCAGCAGCTTCGGCCGCACAGATACGCAGTATTTT. This sequence encodes CASSFGRTDTQYF.

This clonotype was observed a few times. DNA of the CDR3: TGTGCCAGCAGTGGACTAGCGGGAGGCTACGAGCAGTACTTC. It encodes CASSGLAGGYEQYF. The V call is TRBV12-3 or TRBV12-4, the J call TRBJ2-7; 14 positions agree with TRBD2. J was trimmed by 3 bases and V by 5 bases; bases with no gene match: 0. The CDR3 is 14 residues long.

CDR3 region: CASSFDEETQYF. The CDR3 DNA sequence: TGTGCCAGCAGTTTTGACGAAGAGACCCAGTACTTC. The rearrangement links TRBV12-3 or TRBV12-4 to TRBJ2-7; D ambiguous. The J call may be wrong; the DNA end is better matched by TRBJ2-5. The CDR3 has 12 residues.

Many counts were recorded for this clonotype. The rearrangement joins TRBV11-1 to TRBJ2-5; D gene uncertain. CDR1 and CDR2 (germline): SGHAT, FQDESV (reference sequence). The CDR3 has 14 residues. Trimming took 5 bases from V and 1 from J, leaving 11 bases between them. As DNA, the CDR3 is TGTGCCAGCAGCGACCGTTCTATCCAAGAGACCCAGTACTTC. Residues: CASSDRSIQETQYF. Using reference TRBV11-1 and TRBJ2-5 for the parts outside the CDR3, the full variable domain is EAEVAQSPRYKITEKSQAVAFWCDPISGHATLYWYRQILGQGPELLVQFQDESVVDDSQLPKDRFSAERLKGVDSTLKIQPAELGDSAMYLCASSDRSIQETQYFGPGTRLLVL.

Concerning this clonotype itself: This CDR3 fails to terminate in the conserved phenylalanine or tryptophan, so it likely reflects a read error. The DNA is left out, because the CDR3 cannot be placed on it with certainty; the CDR3 is given as TCRdb lists it. The rearrangement joins TRBV10-2 to TRBJ2-7; the D segment call TRBD1 is taken from the table without a DNA check. The CDR3 has 14 amino acids, counting both end residues. Germline CDR1 WSHSY, CDR2 SAAADI. CDR3 sequence: CASRKTGSSYTFGS.

There are many counts of this clonotype. The V call is TRBV7-6, the J call TRBJ2-5, with D possibly matching TRBD1 (5 bases). The CDR3 spans 14 residues. The germline CDR1 and CDR2 sequences are SGHVS and FNYEAQ. The germline V and J ends were trimmed by 2 bases and 2 bases, with 9 bases remaining between them. The CDR3 DNA reads TGTGCCAGCAGCTTACGGCAGGGACAAGAGACCCAGTACTTC. It translates to CASSLRQGQETQYF.

V is TRBV5-1 and J is TRBJ2-4; D possibly corresponds to TRBD1 (5 bases). Matching the DNA end better, TRBJ2-1 makes the J call doubtful. Germline loops: CDR1 SGHRS, CDR2 YFSETQ. The CDR3 extends over 15 amino acids. CDR3 sequence: CASSRGPGITDEQFF. The CDR3 bases are TGCGCCAGCAGCCGCGGACCAGGGATCACCGATGAGCAGTTCTTC.

The V and J genes are TRBV7-2 and TRBJ2-1, with D possibly being TRBD2 (5 bases). This CDR3 region has 15 residues. Germline CDR1 and CDR2: SGHTA and FQGNSA. Trimming pared 1 base from V and 2 bases from J, leaving 9 bases between. The CDR3 is CASSLDSGPYNEQFF. The CDR3 nucleotides read TGTGCCAGCAGCTTAGACAGCGGACCCTACAATGAGCAGTTCTTC.

This clonotype was seen many times. The chain joins TRBV12-3 or TRBV12-4 to TRBJ1-4; D call uncertain. V was pared by 4 bases and J by 8 bases, with 11 bases between. This CDR3 has 13 residues. Here the CDR3 DNA reads TGTGCCAGCAGTTGGAGGGAGAGGGAAAAACTGTTTTTT. This gives the protein CASSWREREKLFF.